This T cell receptor beta chain was identified in a study of blood T cell repertoires in COVID-19. As processed by the authors: Amplification of reference gene primers provided the estimated nucleated cell counts. Produced via immunoSEQ multiplex PCR; TCRdb's table is partial and in-frame only. D and trimming were read from the DNA, whereas the V and J calls and clone size are those reported in that table. This table has 95,000 to 110,000 clones, roughly nine tenths appearing once. This clone appeared a few times. The CDR3 is 15 amino acids. Trimming cost V 7 bases and J 6 bases, with 18 bases left between them. Germline CDR1 and CDR2: LNHDA and SQIVND (reference sequence).

This chain connects TRBV19 to TRBJ2-2; the D is unclear. Sequencing was performed on peripheral blood. This clonotype was obtained from a middle-aged man with active or convalescent COVID-19. The CDR3 nucleotides read TGTGCCAGTACCCCCGCGAGGCTGGTATCCGGGGAGCTGTTTTTT. This encodes CASTPARLVSGELFF. The full variable domain, in which reference TRBV19 and TRBJ2-2 provide the parts outside the CDR3, is DGGITQSPKYLFRKEGQNVTLSCEQNLNHDAMYWYRQDPGQGLRLIYYSQIVNDFQKGDIAEGYSVSREKKESFPLTVTSAQKNPTAFYLCASTPARLVSGELFFGEGSRLTVL.